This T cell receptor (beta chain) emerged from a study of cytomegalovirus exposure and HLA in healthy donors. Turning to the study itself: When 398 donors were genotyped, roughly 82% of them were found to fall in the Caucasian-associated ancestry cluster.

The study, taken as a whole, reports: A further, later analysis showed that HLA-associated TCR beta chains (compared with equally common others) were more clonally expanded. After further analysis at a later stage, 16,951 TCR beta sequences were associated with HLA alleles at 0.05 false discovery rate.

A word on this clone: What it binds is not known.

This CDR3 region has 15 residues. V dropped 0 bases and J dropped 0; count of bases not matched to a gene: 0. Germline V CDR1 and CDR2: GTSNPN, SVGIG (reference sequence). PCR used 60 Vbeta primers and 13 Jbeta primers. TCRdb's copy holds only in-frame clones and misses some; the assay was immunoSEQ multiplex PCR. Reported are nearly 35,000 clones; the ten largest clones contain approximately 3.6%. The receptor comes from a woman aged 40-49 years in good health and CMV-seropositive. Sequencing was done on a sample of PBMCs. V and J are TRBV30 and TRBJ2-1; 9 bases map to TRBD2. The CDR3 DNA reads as TGTGCCTGGAGTGTACTAGCGGGCTCCTACAATGAGCAGTTCTTC. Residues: CAWSVLAGSYNEQFF.